This record concerns one T cell receptor (beta chain) sequence. The table lists this clone with a few counts. The clone's antigen remains unknown. The sample holds no much larger clone one base away, and base qualities are not on file. The entry originates in a study of CD8+ T cells in alopecia areata (dated by TCRdb to 2016 to 2018). With respect to the entire study: Treated patients were enrolled in an open-label pilot trial of oral tofacitinib at 5 to 10 mg twice daily for moderate-to-severe alopecia areata. Disease severity in treated patients was measured with the SALT score, which quantifies the percentage of affected scalp surface area. TCRbeta CDR3 regions were amplified by immunoSEQ multiplex PCR using 35 Vbeta forward and 13 Jbeta reverse primers. Patients received tofacitinib for 6 to 18 months and were then followed off drug for 6 months to check for delayed response and recurrence. Clonality in the scalp was compared among normal scalp (n=4), patchy alopecia areata scalp (n=8), and alopecia totalis/universalis scalp (n=8). On the human side, TCRbeta sequencing was run on scalp tissue and on sorted CD4+ and CD8+ peripheral blood T cells from healthy controls and from alopecia areata patients with either patchy or totalis/universalis disease. To study T cell clonal expansion in alopecia areata, the researchers applied high-throughput TCRbeta sequencing to both the C3H/HeJ mouse model and human patients. RNA was extracted with the PAXgene miRNA kit for fixed scalp, the miRNeasy kit for PBMCs, and the RNeasy kit for mouse skin. Biopsies were taken from tofacitinib-treated patients at baseline and again at 4 and 24 weeks into treatment, and several of those patients also had a later scalp biopsy. Here is what the overall study found, with its caveats: Because the treated cohort was small and had only one nonresponder, larger studies are needed to examine links between baseline CD8+ expansion and response. Compared with normal scalp, lesional scalp had higher clonality and more expanded CD8+ clones, particularly in alopecia totalis/universalis, a pattern that suggests antigenic drive. Many expanded lesional clones were found to persist in scalp and blood during tofacitinib treatment, and relapse after treatment cessation may be partly explained by this persistence. With tofacitinib, both scalp clonality and the number of expanded CD8+ clones among the top 100 scalp clones went down significantly. Shared TCR sequences between patients were less evident than in mice, which may be partly attributable to HLA diversity in the patient population. Scalp TCR repertoire analysis is complicated because resident alphabeta T cells in normal human skin are also sequenced, whereas mouse skin is dominated by gammadelta T cells.

Per the publication, the time point label means: around 26 weeks on oral tofacitinib. The treatment or condition label, read with the paper, signifies: oral pan-JAK inhibitor, 5-10 mg twice daily. Lesional scalp punch biopsies and peripheral blood were obtained from alopecia areata patients. PBMCs were isolated by density centrifugation and stained for CD3, CD4 and CD8, and CD4+ and CD8+ T cells were sorted on a FACSAria. The library relied on the immunoSEQ multiplex PCR assay. For TCR sequencing, RNA was extracted from every sample and reverse transcribed into cDNA to serve as template. First-strand cDNA was synthesized using SuperScript III with a 2:1 mix of oligo-dT and random hexamers. A synthetic immune receptor repertoire was used to measure amplification bias, and any remaining bias was corrected computationally. Per the original workflow: Raw reads were preprocessed to remove errors, and CDR3 was defined according to IMGT conventions as the region from the conserved cysteine to phenylalanine. To get clonality, Shannon entropy was normalized by log2 of the number of productive unique TCRs and the result was subtracted from 1. Scalp TCRbeta sequences were cross-referenced with sorted blood CD4 and CD8 repertoires so that the CD4 or CD8 identity of scalp clones could be inferred. Entries here come from immuneACCESS through TCRdb and include only in-frame sequences with V and J called. Some clones fail to appear in such tables; in the studies checked, an unresolved V gene covers under half of the shortfall, and the cause of the remainder is unknown. V and J calls and clone size are copied from that table; D and trimming were computed from the DNA. This sample lists under 200,000 clones; around 59% were detected once. The ten largest make up more than 13% of the sample.

The receptor's source is a human donor with alopecia areata. The sequences come from CD4+ T cells sorted from blood, collected at week 24, from a patient treated with tofacitinib.

The CDR3 has the sequence CASGGRGYTF. The nucleotide sequence reads as follows: TGTGCCAGCGGGGGACGCGGCTACACCTTC. The rearrangement combines TRBV7-9 with TRBJ1-2, with TRBD1 tentatively as D gene (5 bases match). The junction shows trimming of 8 bases on V and 8 bases on J, plus 9 bases between the germline ends. The CDR3 holds 10 amino acids from the cysteine to the phenylalanine. The CDR3 DNA has 30 bases and is translated from base 1. The germline V gene (reference sequence) sets CDR1 to SEHNR and CDR2 to FQNEAQ.